A selection of T cell receptor beta chains follows, all from one sample in a study of shared clonotypes between healthy human individuals. Repertoires were generated with immunoSEQ multiplex PCR, while TCRdb's copy carries only in-frame clones and drops some. The sample has some 350,000 clones, about 74% seen once. What was sequenced was memory CD4+ T cells sorted from blood. The receptors come from a man aged 30 to 39 in good health. The CDR3 runs from the conserved cysteine through the conserved F or W. The D gene is left open where the match is weak.

TRBV7-9 | - | CASSLGAITEAFF
TRBV6-5 | TRBD1 | CASSLDRGSYQPQHF
TRBV5-1 | - | CASSLGQKNTGELFF
TRBV19 | TRBD1 | CASSMGQGSGANVLTF
TRBV15 | - | CATSRSLDTEAFF
TRBV28 | - | CASRGSNQPQHF
TRBV6-1 | - | CASSEAGHPYSGNTIYF
TRBV6-5 | - | CASSYSLAAGELFF
TRBV7-7 | - | CASNGRRTLAGTCEQYF
TRBV28 | - | CASSFLRGWGNQPQHF
TRBV27 | - | CASSFGFTLSSGANVLTF
TRBV7-8 | - | CASSLNSDNEQFF
TRBV5-1 | TRBD1 | CASSFSGQPNYEQYF
TRBV7-8 | - | CASSPRRGTGNTIYF
TRBV5-5 | - | CASSNRATVTSGANVLTF
TRBV28 | TRBD2 | CATLWAGGYEQYF
TRBV7-3 | TRBD1 | CASREGTGKTGELFF
TRBV7-8 | TRBD1 | CASSRHRDRVYNEQFF
TRBV7-9 | - | CASSLNAGENIQYF
TRBV10-2 | - | CASSEKRGGLNSPLHF
TRBV27 | - | CASSPYGRGTYGYTF
TRBV18 | - | CASSPPNTGELFF
TRBV6-6 | TRBD2 | CASSKLAGGAYNEQFF
TRBV29-1 | - | CSVEPLQGLEGNTIYF
TRBV7-9 | TRBD2 | CASSRLAGVNTGELFF
TRBV6-6 | - | CASSVKYEQYF
TRBV28 | - | CASSLSHSGANVLTF
TRBV6-6 | - | CASSYSGESHQPQHF
TRBV27 | TRBD1 | CASSPGQGVGEEQYF
TRBV10-3 | - | CAISESGTVSGNTIYF
TRBV18 | - | CASSPPGQQETQYF
TRBV27 | - | CASRTFGDAGYTF
TRBV27 | - | CASSVRLFYNEQFF
TRBV5-1 | - | CASSITHYNEQFF
TRBV4-1 | TRBD1 | CASSQAGTATEAFF
TRBV13 | TRBD2 | CASSLRLAGYTDTQYF
TRBV5-8 | - | CASRLGADQPQHF
TRBV18 | TRBD2 | CASSPRLAAITDTQYF
TRBV19 | - | CASSPTVGDPSYNEQFF
TRBV29-1 | TRBD1 | CSAEGGTGYNEQYF
TRBV5-8 | TRBD1 | CASNAGGGYEQFF
TRBV10-3 | TRBD1 | CAIGGDSNTIYF
TRBV7-2 | - | CASSLIFVNNEQFF
TRBV2 | - | CASSATRRETQYF
TRBV9 | - | CASGLKQSRANVLTF
TRBV2 | - | CASGGNQPQHF
TRBV18 | TRBD2 | CASSLERDSYSDIQYF
TRBV7-9 | - | CASSLSLNTEAFF
TRBV7-9 | TRBD1 | CASSRGQAGEQYF
TRBV5-1 | - | CASSLAFRREKLFF
TRBV27 | - | CASSAPAGAGTDTQYF